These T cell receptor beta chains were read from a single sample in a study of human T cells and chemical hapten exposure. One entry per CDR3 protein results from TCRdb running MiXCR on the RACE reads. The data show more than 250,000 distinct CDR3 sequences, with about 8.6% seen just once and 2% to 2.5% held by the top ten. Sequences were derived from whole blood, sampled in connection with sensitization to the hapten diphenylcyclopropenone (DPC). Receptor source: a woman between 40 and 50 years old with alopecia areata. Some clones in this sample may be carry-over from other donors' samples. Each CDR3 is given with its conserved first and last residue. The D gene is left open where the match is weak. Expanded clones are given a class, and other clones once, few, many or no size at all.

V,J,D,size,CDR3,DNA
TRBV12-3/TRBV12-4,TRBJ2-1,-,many,CASTPGLAWNEQFF,TGTGCCAGCACCCCGGGCCTAGCTTGGAATGAGCAGTTCTTC
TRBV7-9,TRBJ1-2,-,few,CASSSTLGGFFNYGYTF,TGTGCCAGCAGCTCCACCCTAGGGGGGTTCTTTAACTATGGCTACACCTTC
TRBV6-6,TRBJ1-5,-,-,CASWRGSGNSNQPQHF,TGTGCCAGCTGGAGAGGGAGCGGGAATAGCAATCAGCCCCAGCATTTT
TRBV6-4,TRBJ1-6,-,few,CASSDSKPGEDGSYNSPLHF,TGTGCCAGCAGTGACTCGAAGCCGGGGGAAGACGGCTCCTATAATTCACCCCTCCACTTT
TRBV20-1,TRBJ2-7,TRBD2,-,CSASRLAVDYEQYF,TGCAGTGCTAGTCGACTAGCGGTTGACTACGAGCAGTACTTC
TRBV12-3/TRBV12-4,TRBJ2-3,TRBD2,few,CASSGTSVSTDTQYF,TGTGCCAGCAGTGGGACTAGCGTTAGCACAGATACGCAGTATTTT
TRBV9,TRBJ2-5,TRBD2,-,CASSVGGLAGGETQYF,TGTGCCAGCAGCGTAGGGGGACTAGCGGGAGGAGAGACCCAGTACTTC
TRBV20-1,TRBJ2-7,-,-,CSAYGTLYEQYF,TGCAGTGCCTACGGGACTCTGTACGAGCAGTACTTC
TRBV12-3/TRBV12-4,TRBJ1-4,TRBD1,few,CASSRQGIYEKLFF,TGTGCCAGCAGTCGACAGGGGATCTATGAAAAACTGTTTTTT
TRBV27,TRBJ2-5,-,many,CASGLAGGRRETQYF,TGTGCCAGCGGACTTGCTGGGGGGAGACGAGAGACCCAGTACTTC
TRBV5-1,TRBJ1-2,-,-,CASSFGGFTRYTF,TGCGCCAGCAGCTTTGGGGGGTTTACCCGCTACACCTTC
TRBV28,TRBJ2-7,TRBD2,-,CASSPSGRAYELYF,TGTGCCAGCAGTCCTAGCGGGAGGGCCTACGAGCTGTACTTC
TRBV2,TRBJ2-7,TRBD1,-,CASRLQGAGEQYF,TGTGCCAGCAGATTGCAGGGGGCGGGCGAGCAGTACTTC
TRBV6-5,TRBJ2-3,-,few,CASRPYGTSTDTQYF,TGTGCCAGCAGGCCTTACGGTACTAGCACAGATACGCAGTATTTT
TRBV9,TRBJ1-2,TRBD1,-,CASSATGTGVHGYTF,TGTGCCAGCAGCGCTACCGGGACAGGAGTTCATGGCTACACCTTC
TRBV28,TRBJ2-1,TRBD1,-,CASSLVGGLTYNEQFF,TGTGCCAGCAGTTTGGTAGGGGGCCTGACTTACAATGAGCAGTTCTTC
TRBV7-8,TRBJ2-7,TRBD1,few,CASSTTRDREQYF,TGTGCCAGCAGCACCACCCGGGACAGAGAGCAGTACTTC
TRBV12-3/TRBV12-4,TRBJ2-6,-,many,CASRPGANVLTF,TGTGCCAGCAGACCTGGGGCCAACGTCCTGACTTTC
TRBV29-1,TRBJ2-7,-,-,CSVRPISTYEQYF,TGCAGCGTCCGCCCTATTTCGACCTACGAGCAGTACTTC
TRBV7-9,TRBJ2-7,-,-,CASSLPGASYEQYF,TGTGCCAGCAGCTTACCCGGGGCGAGCTACGAGCAGTACTTC
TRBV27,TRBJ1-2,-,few,CATPRCRDEVDYGYTF,TGTGCCACCCCGAGGTGCAGGGACGAAGTAGACTATGGCTACACCTTC
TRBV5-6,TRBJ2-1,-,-,CASAPTHSYNEQFF,TGTGCCAGCGCCCCCACTCACAGCTACAATGAGCAGTTCTTC
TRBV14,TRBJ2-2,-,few,CASSRMGSAGELFF,TGTGCCAGCAGCCGTATGGGGTCGGCCGGGGAGCTGTTTTTT
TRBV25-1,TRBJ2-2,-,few,CASSAGRGNTGELFF,TGTGCCAGCAGTGCGGGCAGGGGGAACACCGGGGAGCTGTTTTTT
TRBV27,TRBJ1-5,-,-,CASSYGVGGPQHF,TGTGCCAGCAGTTATGGGGTTGGGGGGCCCCAGCATTTT
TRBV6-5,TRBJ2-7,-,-,CASSYSSGVSYEQYF,TGTGCCAGCAGTTACTCGTCAGGGGTGAGCTACGAGCAGTACTTC
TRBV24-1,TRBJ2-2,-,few,CATSRQYTGELFF,TGTGCCACCAGTCGACAGTACACCGGGGAGCTGTTTTTT
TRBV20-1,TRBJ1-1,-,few,CSAPMSGMYTEAFF,TGCAGTGCCCCGATGTCAGGCATGTACACTGAAGCTTTCTTT
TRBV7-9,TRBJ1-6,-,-,CASSPPGNAYNSPLHF,TGTGCCAGCAGCCCGCCGGGGAACGCCTATAATTCACCCCTCCACTTT
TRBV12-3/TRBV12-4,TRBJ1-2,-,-,CASGGTWKFLNYGYTF,TGTGCCAGCGGAGGGACATGGAAGTTCCTCAACTATGGCTACACCTTC
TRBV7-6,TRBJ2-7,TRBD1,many,CASSPAPDRGHEQYF,TGTGCCAGCAGTCCCGCGCCCGACAGGGGACACGAGCAGTACTTC
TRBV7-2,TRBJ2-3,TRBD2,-,CASSSGLAGGFQDTQYF,TGTGCCAGCAGTTCGGGACTAGCGGGAGGTTTCCAAGATACGCAGTATTTT